This record looks at one T cell receptor (beta chain) sequence and its context. Antigen unknown. The iRepertoire nested amplicon-rescue multiplex PCR amplified TCR alpha and beta CDR3s from RNA. TCRdb fed the multiplex PCR reads into MiXCR, producing one record per CDR3 protein. Among around 390,000 distinct CDR3 sequences listed, roughly two fifths were seen once. This specimen belongs to a study of glioma-infiltrating T cells. Germline V lookup: CDR1 KGHSH, CDR2 LQKENI. V was clipped by 3 bases and J by 7 bases; unmatched bases: 5. This CDR3 region has 15 residues. Overall study findings and caveats: Only very few CDR3 sequences appeared in both tissue and blood. Patients with low tissue-blood divergence carried a signature set of shared blood CDR3 motifs. Non-neoplastic patients had below-expected tissue-blood divergence, while all gliomas exceeded expectation.

The specimen sequenced was glioma tissue, nonneoplastic brain tissue, or PBMCs (not recorded which). The clonotype originates from a human donor with low-grade glioma or glioblastoma, undergoing nonglioma brain surgery, or in good health (not recorded which). The V and J genes are TRBV18 and TRBJ2-1; 11 positions match TRBD2. The CDR3 DNA follows: TGTGCCAGCTCACCGTATACTAGCGGGAGAAATGAGCAGTTCTTC. This translates into CASSPYTSGRNEQFF.